This TCR beta chain was identified during a study of cytomegalovirus exposure and HLA in healthy donors. Comments on this clone: Its antigen is as yet unknown.

PCR employed 60 Vbeta and 13 Jbeta primers. Assay: immunoSEQ multiplex PCR; the TCRdb copy retains only in-frame clones and omits some. The sample consists of 90,000 to 120,000 clones, around 73% of them appearing once. V lost 6 bases to trimming and J lost 3 bases, with 15 bases between them. Germline values: CDR1 SQVTM, CDR2 ANQGSEA. The CDR3 is made up of 13 amino acids. Study observations and caveats: Cytomegalovirus-associated status was assigned to 150 or so TCR beta chains. Most of the CMV-associated TCR beta chains (in a later analysis) appeared to be HLA-restricted. A later analysis showed TCR association rates differing by HLA locus, peaking at DRB1 and lowest at HLA-C.

The clonotype originates from a man younger than 40 in good health and CMV-seronegative. V usage is TRBV29-1 and J usage is TRBJ2-7; possibly TRBD2 for D (6 bases). The sample comprised PBMCs. DNA for the CDR3: TGCAGCGTCGGTGGGGACTCCTACTACGAGCAGTACTTC. It translates to CSVGGDSYYEQYF.